The 27 T cell receptor beta chains below all came from one sample that was sequenced in a study of control samples from healthy donors and cancer patients. Some clones are missing from TCRdb's copy, which holds only in-frame ones; the method was immunoSEQ multiplex PCR. The profile shows fewer than 200,000 clones, about 91% of them singletons. The sample comprised blood. The receptors stem from a woman in her 30s in good health.

The rearrangement links TRBV5-1 to TRBJ1-4; a possible D gene is TRBD1 (6 bases). Germline V lookup: CDR1 SGHRS, CDR2 YFSETQ. The germline V and J ends were trimmed by 2 bases and 4 bases, with 15 bases remaining between them. CDR3 length: 16 residues. The CDR3 loop is CASSLPSGQRNEKLFF. CDR3 coding DNA: TGCGCCAGCAGCTTACCTTCCGGACAGCGTAATGAAAAACTGTTTTTT.

CDR3 protein: CASSLDFSISSTDTQYF. The CDR3 DNA follows: TGTGCCAGCAGCCTGGATTTCTCGATATCTAGCACAGATACGCAGTATTTT. This chain connects TRBV5-4 to TRBJ2-3; D is ambiguous. The V gene lost 4 bases and the J gene lost 0 bases, with 18 bases spanning the gap. The CDR3 has 17 amino acids. Germline-derived CDR1 and CDR2 are SGHNT and YYREEE (reference sequence).

The gene calls are TRBV5-6 and TRBJ1-5; D unresolved. The CDR3 runs 14 residues. In germline, CDR1 is SGHDT, CDR2 YYEEEE. With 5 bases removed from V and 2 bases from J, the gap between germline ends came to 11 bases. The CDR3 sequence: CASSRDGRNQPQHF. The DNA for the CDR3 is TGTGCCAGCAGTCGAGACGGGCGCAATCAGCCCCAGCATTTT.

This chain links TRBV3-1 (or the pseudogene TRBV3-2) with TRBJ1-2, with TRBD1 matching over 8 bases. The trim removed 5 bases at V and 9 bases at J, leaving 14 bases unmatched. Germline CDR1 is LGHDT and CDR2 is YNNKEL (reference sequence). The CDR3 spans 15 residues. Here the CDR3 DNA reads TGTGCCAGCAGCGCGCCGCTTACAGGGGGTGTAAGCTACACCTTC. Translated, it gives CASSAPLTGGVSYTF.

This rearrangement joins TRBV5-1 to TRBJ2-5, with D perhaps matching TRBD1 (5 bases). The CDR3 covers 15 residues. Between the trimmed V and J ends, which lost 0 bases and 1 base, there was a span of 10 bases. Germline V gene lookup returns CDR1 SGHRS and CDR2 YFSETQ. The CDR3, as DNA: TGCGCCAGCAGCTTGGCCGCCAGGGCCCAAGAGACCCAGTACTTC. It specifies CASSLAARAQETQYF.

The gene calls are TRBV6-5 and TRBJ1-6, with D maybe TRBD1 (6 bases). The CDR3 is made up of 15 amino acids. Trimming removed 7 bases from V and 4 bases from J, with 14 bases in between. Germline V gives CDR1 MNHEY, CDR2 SVGAGI. CDR3: CASMRTDRYNSPLHF. Here the CDR3 DNA reads TGTGCCAGCATGAGGACAGATAGATATAATTCACCCCTCCACTTT.

This clone was picked up one time. This chain links TRBV5-1 with TRBJ2-7; 11 nucleotides match TRBD2. The CDR3 totals 15 residues. Germline assignment: CDR1 SGHRS and CDR2 YFSETQ. Trimming took 4 bases from V and 1 from J; bases not matched to a gene: 4. The DNA of the CDR3 is TGCGCCAGCAGCCAAGGGACTAGCGGTTCCTACGAGCAGTACTTC. Protein: CASSQGTSGSYEQYF.

The chain is built from TRBV5-8 and TRBJ2-2; D gene ambiguous. The V end was cut by 0 bases, the J end by 8 bases, with 5 bases between. The V gene's germline CDR1 is SGHTS and CDR2 YDEGEE. The CDR3 has 12 residues. The CDR3 coding sequence is TGTGCCAGCAGCTTGGGCGCTGGGGAGCTGTTTTTT. It specifies CASSLGAGELFF.

The V gene is TRBV5-6, the J gene TRBJ1-2; D is undetermined. V lost 0 bases to trimming and J lost 6 bases, with 15 bases between them. Germline V CDR1 and CDR2: SGHDT, YYEEEE. This CDR3 region has 15 residues. The CDR3, as DNA: TGTGCCAGCAGCTTGGTAGGCAGGAATATGAATGGCTACACCTTC. This sequence encodes CASSLVGRNMNGYTF.

V usage is TRBV6-1 and J usage is TRBJ2-1; the D gene is possibly TRBD2 (6 bases). The CDR3 totals 14 residues. Per the germline V gene, CDR1 is MNHNS and CDR2 is SASEGT. V was trimmed by 2 bases and J by 15 bases, leaving 20 bases between them. CDR3 coding DNA: TGTGCCAGCAGTGAATCAATGGGGCGGGGCGTGCGGTTCTTC. The encoded protein is CASSESMGRGVRFF.

The V gene is TRBV4-2, the J gene TRBJ2-3; 9 bases match TRBD2. V lost 1 base and J lost 4; bases outside the gene matches: 9. Looked up from germline, CDR1 is LGHNA and CDR2 is YNFKEQ. There are 17 residues in the CDR3. CDR3: CASSQVIRREGPDTQYF. CDR3 DNA: TGTGCCAGCAGCCAAGTAATTAGGCGGGAGGGCCCAGATACGCAGTATTTT.

The V and J genes are TRBV7-8 and TRBJ2-7, with D possibly being TRBD2 (5 bases). V lost 5 bases and J 7 bases, leaving 9 bases between the germline ends. Germline V CDR1 and CDR2: SGHVS, FQNEAQ. This CDR3 region has 11 residues. The CDR3 bases are TGTGCCAGCAGCCTTCCGGGGGAGCAGTACTTC. It codes for CASSLPGEQYF.

The chain joins TRBV2 to TRBJ2-1; 7 positions match TRBD2. Trimming at V came to 4 bases and at J to 4 bases, leaving 7 bases not matched to a gene. In germline, CDR1 is SNHLY, CDR2 FYNNEI. CDR3 size: 15 residues. The CDR3 nucleotides read TGTGCCAGCAGTGTGGGGAGGGGCGGTTACAATGAGCAGTTCTTC. Translating it yields CASSVGRGGYNEQFF.

The rearrangement uses TRBV15 and TRBJ2-2, with 7 bases fitting TRBD1. This CDR3 comprises 16 residues. After removal of 3 bases from V and 2 bases from J, the junction contained 6 bases not matched to a gene. Germline V CDR1 and CDR2: LNHNV, YYDKDF (reference sequence). CDR3 nucleotide sequence: TGTGCCACCAGCAGCTACGGGACAGACAACACCGGGGAGCTGTTTTTT. Amino acid sequence: CATSSYGTDNTGELFF.

The chain is built from TRBV12-3 or TRBV12-4 and TRBJ1-3; no reliable D call. The CDR3 has 12 amino acids. Trimming took off 1 base at V and 5 bases at J, with 3 bases between the two ends. The CDR3 DNA follows: TGTGCCAGCAGTTTAGATCGAAACACCATATATTTT. It yields the protein CASSLDRNTIYF.

This sequence joins TRBV11-3 and TRBJ2-3; 8 nucleotides match TRBD2. V lost 3 bases and J lost 2; bases outside the gene matches: 4. The CDR3 covers 15 residues. Per germline, CDR1 SGHNT and CDR2 YENEEA. This CDR3 reads CASSFSGRDTDTQYF. For the CDR3, the DNA is TGTGCCAGCAGCTTTTCCGGGAGGGACACAGATACGCAGTATTTT.

The V gene is TRBV5-1, the J gene TRBJ2-5; 9 bases align to TRBD2. The CDR3 covers 16 residues. Germline lookup yields CDR1 SGHRS and CDR2 YFSETQ. Losses at the gene ends were 1 base for V and 5 bases for J; bases not matched to a gene: 9. CDR3 in DNA: TGCGCCAGCAGCTTGTCTGGCGGGAGGGCCGGTGAGACCCAGTACTTC. Translating gives CASSLSGGRAGETQYF.

V is TRBV9 and J is TRBJ1-1; D unresolved. Germline V gene lookup returns CDR1 SGDLS and CDR2 YYNGEE. The CDR3 is made up of 12 amino acids. The V gene lost 7 bases and the J gene lost 0 bases, with 7 bases spanning the gap. The CDR3 sequence: CASFIMNTEAFF. DNA of the CDR3: TGTGCCAGCTTCATTATGAACACTGAAGCTTTCTTT.

The rearrangement links TRBV19 to TRBJ2-2; 16 bases match TRBD2. The CDR3 sequence is 15 residues long. The junction had 3 bases not matched to a gene; V was cut back by 8 bases and J by 6 bases. The V gene's germline CDR1 is LNHDA and CDR2 SQIVND (reference sequence). CDR3 coding DNA: TGTGCCAGTCTCGGGACTAGCGGGGGGGCCGGGGAGCTGTTTTTT. This sequence encodes CASLGTSGGAGELFF.

The rearrangement uses TRBV6-5 and TRBJ2-7; 9 bases agree with TRBD2. Germline V lookup: CDR1 MNHEY, CDR2 SVGAGI. CDR3 length: 15 residues. The junction had 9 bases not matched to a gene; V was cut back by 6 bases and J by 3 bases. Here the CDR3 DNA reads TGTGCCAGCAGGATAACTTTGACTAGCGGCTACGAGCAGTACTTC. Protein: CASRITLTSGYEQYF.

The chain recombines TRBV4-1 with TRBJ2-2; D gene uncertain. This CDR3 has 15 residues. The germline V gene encodes CDR1 MGHRA and CDR2 YSYEKL. V was trimmed by 0 bases and J by 6 bases, leaving 11 bases between them. The CDR3 loop reads CASSQDLWASGELFF. CDR3 nucleotides: TGCGCCAGCAGCCAAGATTTGTGGGCCTCCGGGGAGCTGTTTTTT.

V usage is TRBV21-1 and J usage is TRBJ1-1. TRBV21-1 is termed a pseudogene. The CDR3 extends over 14 amino acids. The CDR3 DNA reads as TGTGCCAGCAGCAAATACCAGGAGAGGCCTGAAGCTTTCTTT. Its translation: CASSKYQERPEAFF.

The chain uses TRBV4-2 and TRBJ2-7; 8 nucleotides line up with TRBD2. V gave up 1 base and J gave up 5 bases; unmatched junction bases: 4. CDR1 is LGHNA, CDR2 YNFKEQ, per germline. The CDR3 is 14 amino acids. In nucleotides, the CDR3 is TGTGCCAGCAGCCAAGGTAGCGGGATTAACGAGCAGTACTTC. Its translation is CASSQGSGINEQYF.

V is TRBV20-1 and J is TRBJ2-1, with 7 bases fitting TRBD2. This CDR3 is built from 11 residues. The germline CDR1 and CDR2 sequences are DFQATT and SNEGSKA (reference sequence). The V and J ends lost 7 bases and 8 bases, in that order; junction bases with no gene match: 5. CDR3: CSGGGSYEQFF. In DNA, the CDR3 is TGCAGTGGCGGCGGGAGCTATGAGCAGTTCTTC.

This clone has just a few counts. The chain links TRBV4-2 to TRBJ1-5; D perhaps matches TRBD1 (6 bases). In germline, CDR1 is LGHNA, CDR2 YNFKEQ. The CDR3 is 14 residues long. Trimming stripped 0 bases from V and 7 bases from J, with 10 bases between. This CDR3 reads CASSQENRAQPQHF. In DNA form, the CDR3 reads TGTGCCAGCAGCCAAGAGAACAGGGCCCAGCCCCAGCATTTT.

The CDR3 DNA sequence: TGTGCCAGCAGTTCGGACAGGGAAGCGGACAATGAGCAGTTCTTC. This sequence encodes CASSSDREADNEQFF. This rearrangement joins TRBV6-5 to TRBJ2-1; 8 positions match TRBD1. There are 15 residues in the CDR3. Germline CDR1 and CDR2: MNHEY and SVGAGI. V was clipped by 4 bases and J by 5 bases; unmatched bases: 7.

As regards this clone: One end of the junction varies from germline; a read error may be responsible. The chain employs TRBV9 and TRBJ2-1; possibly TRBD2 for D (5 bases). The length of the CDR3 is 14 residues. Germline V gene lookup returns CDR1 SGDLS and CDR2 YYNGEE. The CDR3 DNA follows: TGTGCCAGCACCCTATCTAGCTCCCACAATGAGCAGTTCTTC. Protein sequence: CASTLSSSHNEQFF.